These 15 T cell receptor beta chains were sequenced from one sample in a study of post-analysis software for immune sequencing data. Study results and limitations: About five TRBV segments were more frequent in patients than controls; TRBV5-6, TRBV5-1 and TRBV20-1 belonged to this group.

These receptors' targets are unknown. TCR beta cDNA libraries included unique molecular identifiers. TCRdb reanalysed the PCR reads using MiXCR and keeps one entry per CDR3 protein. The table includes some 690,000 distinct CDR3 sequences, 25% to 30% detected once. Sequencing input: blood. The source is a girl aged 5 to 17 with multiple sclerosis.

This clonotype was detected many times. This CDR3 reads CASSDSPDMSTDTQYF. DNA for the CDR3: TGTGCCAGCAGTGACTCGCCAGATATGAGCACAGATACGCAGTATTTT. V usage is TRBV6-4 and J usage is TRBJ2-3; the D is unclear. V was clipped by 0 bases and J by 0 bases, with 10 bases between them. The CDR3 extends over 16 amino acids. From germline, CDR1 is MRHNA and CDR2 SNTAGT.

The chain has TRBV5-1 and TRBJ2-7; 11 nucleotides align to TRBD2. V dropped 0 bases and J dropped 3; count of bases not matched to a gene: 8. The CDR3 sequence is 17 residues long. Germline CDR1 is SGHRS and CDR2 is YFSETQ. CDR3 nucleotide sequence: TGCGCCAGCAGCTTGGATACTAGCGGGAGAGCAAGCTACGAGCAGTACTTC. Protein product: CASSLDTSGRASYEQYF.

V gene TRBV2 combines with J gene TRBJ1-6, with unresolved D. CDR3 length: 12 amino acids. Germline V gene data show CDR1 as SNHLY and CDR2 as FYNNEI. Trimming removed 0 bases from V and 14 bases from J, with 8 bases in between. The CDR3 here is CASSEARSTLHF. DNA of the CDR3: TGTGCCAGCAGTGAAGCGCGTTCCACCCTCCACTTT.

The sample holds many counts of this clonotype. This chain uses TRBV29-1 with TRBJ2-1; D unclear. The V end was cut by 4 bases, the J end by 5 bases, with 15 bases between. This CDR3 is built from 14 residues. Germline loops: CDR1 SQVTM, CDR2 ANQGSEA. CDR3 sequence (DNA): TGCAGCGTTGGGGTGACTTCCCGTGACAATGAGCAGTTCTTC. It yields the protein CSVGVTSRDNEQFF.

In regard to this clonotype: An end of the junction differs from the germline gene, which may be a read error. The chain links TRBV20-1 to TRBJ2-5; 11 nucleotides line up with TRBD2. Germline V gene lookup returns CDR1 DFQATT and CDR2 SNEGSKA (reference sequence). This CDR3 comprises 16 residues. CDR3 residues: CSASSGGAFSQEAQYF. The CDR3 coding sequence is TGCAGTGCTAGTAGCGGGGGGGCCTTTTCCCAAGAGGCCCAGTACTTC.

This clonotype was seen a few times. This chain joins TRBV12-3 or TRBV12-4 and TRBJ1-1; D is ambiguous. The germline V and J ends were trimmed by 6 bases and 3 bases, with 20 bases remaining between them. This CDR3 has 16 amino acids. CDR3 coding DNA: TGTGCCAGCAGCCCCTTCCCGGCAGCCCTTGACACTGAAGCTTTCTTT. This encodes CASSPFPAALDTEAFF.

Written as DNA, the CDR3 is TGTGCCAGCAGCCAAGGGAGGACAGGGGGCTATCAGACCCAGTACTTC. Translated: CASSQGRTGGYQTQYF. The chain links TRBV7-8 to TRBJ2-7; 11 nucleotides align to TRBD1. Judging by the DNA end, TRBJ2-5 fits better; the J call may be wrong. CDR1 and CDR2 from the germline V gene are SGHVS and FQNEAQ. The CDR3 has 16 amino acids.

This clonotype was seen more than once but under ten times. As DNA, the CDR3 is TGTGCCAGTAGTATAGATCCCTTTCAGGGGGACGGGAATGAGCAGTTCTTC. This gives the protein CASSIDPFQGDGNEQFF. The V gene is TRBV19, the J gene TRBJ2-1; 7 bases fit TRBD1. CDR1 is LNHDA, CDR2 SQIVND, per germline (reference sequence). The CDR3 totals 17 residues. After removal of 0 bases from V and 7 bases from J, the junction contained 12 bases not matched to a gene.

This clonotype was found a few times. The V call is TRBV29-1, the J call TRBJ2-1, with TRBD2 identical over 7 bases. CDR1 is SQVTM, CDR2 ANQGSEA, per germline. Trimming removed 7 bases from V and 13 bases from J; junction bases left unmatched: 13. The CDR3 is made up of 12 amino acids. CDR3 region: CSGAGLVETQFF. CDR3 in DNA: TGCAGCGGGGCCGGACTAGTTGAGACCCAGTTCTTC.

This clonotype was picked up a small number of times. The J gene is TRBJ2-3, the V gene TRBV7-2, with TRBD2 matching 12 bases. The CDR3 extends over 15 amino acids. The germline gives CDR1 SGHTA, CDR2 FQGNSA. Trimming at V came to 5 bases and at J to 4 bases, leaving 4 bases not matched to a gene. The CDR3 sequence is CASSPRLAGADTQYF. The CDR3 DNA reads TGTGCCAGCAGCCCGCGACTAGCGGGGGCAGATACGCAGTATTTT.

This chain joins TRBV12-3 or TRBV12-4 and TRBJ2-1, with D unclear. The DNA end favors TRBJ2-7, so the J call may be wrong. The CDR3 length is 15 residues. The CDR3: CASRPGFSSYNEQYF. The CDR3 DNA reads TGTGCCAGCAGGCCCGGGTTCTCATCCTACAATGAGCAGTACTTC.

Only a few counts were recorded for this clonotype. The chain combines TRBV7-9 with TRBJ2-7; tentative D call: TRBD2 (6 bases). The CDR3 contains 16 residues. Germline CDR1 and CDR2: SEHNR and FQNEAQ (reference sequence). Trimming removed 6 bases at V and 0 bases at J, with 18 bases between. Here the CDR3 reads CASRPTGTSNSYEQYF. In DNA, the CDR3 is TGTGCCAGCAGGCCAACCGGGACTTCAAACTCCTACGAGCAGTACTTC.

The chain employs TRBV28 and TRBJ2-5; no clear D gene. Germline V CDR1 and CDR2: MDHEN, SYDVKM. The CDR3 loop spans 15 amino acids. Deletions cut 6 bases from V and 1 base from J, with 15 bases between. This CDR3 reads CASSFGLRVQETQYF. The CDR3 DNA reads TGTGCCAGCAGCTTCGGTTTACGGGTCCAAGAGACCCAGTACTTC.

The genes are TRBV10-3 and TRBJ2-1; D gene uncertain. The end of the DNA is better explained by TRBJ2-7, so the J call may be wrong. This CDR3 spans 16 amino acids. Germline lookup yields CDR1 ENHRY and CDR2 SYGVKD. The CDR3 sequence: CAISEKTARMYNEQYF. The DNA for the CDR3 is TGTGCCATCAGTGAGAAGACGGCTCGAATGTACAATGAGCAGTACTTC.

A remark on this clonotype: A much more abundant neighbour one base away suggests this may be a read error. V is TRBV9 and J is TRBJ2-7, with D unclear. This CDR3 contains 12 residues. The germline V gene has CDR1 SGDLS and CDR2 YYNGEE. The chain's CDR3 is CASSSPQETQNF. CDR3 nucleotides: TGTGCCAGCAGCTCCCCCCAAGAGACCCAGAACTTC.